The rows below give T cell receptor beta chains drawn from one sample of a study of vaccination and CD4 T cells after COVID-19. No antigen is known for these receptors. TCRdb itself ran the PCR reads through MiXCR, one entry per CDR3 protein. Of 3,500 to 5,000 distinct CDR3 sequences in the sample, 71% were seen once. Sequencing input: CD4+ T cells from blood, cultured in vitro. Receptors originate from a human donor who had recovered from COVID-19. CDR3s include the opening cysteine and the closing phenylalanine or tryptophan. The order of the fields is J gene, V gene, clone size, D gene, CDR3 DNA, CDR3 protein. A D gene is named only where the DNA matches it firmly. The size of a clone is reported for some rows only, either as once, few or many, or as a class for expanded clones.

j_gene: TRBJ1-2; v_gene: TRBV7-2; abundance: few; d_gene: TRBD1; CDR3nt: TGTGCCAGCAGGCCAGGGGGCAACTATGGCTACACCTTC; CDR3aa: CASRPGGNYGYTF
j_gene: TRBJ1-1; v_gene: TRBV15; abundance: -; d_gene: -; CDR3nt: TGTGCCACCAGCAGAGAAGCGGGTGTCACTGAAGCTTTCTTT; CDR3aa: CATSREAGVTEAFF
j_gene: TRBJ1-5; v_gene: TRBV19; abundance: -; d_gene: TRBD1; CDR3nt: TGTGCCAGTAGGCCGGGACAGCTAAATCAGCCCCAGCATTTT; CDR3aa: CASRPGQLNQPQHF
j_gene: TRBJ1-2; v_gene: TRBV20-1; abundance: -; d_gene: TRBD1; CDR3nt: TGCAGTGCCACCGGACAGGGAGGAGGAGGCTACACCTTC; CDR3aa: CSATGQGGGGYTF
j_gene: TRBJ1-5; v_gene: TRBV6-5; abundance: -; d_gene: -; CDR3nt: TGTGCCAGCAGTTACGGGGTAGAGCCCCAGCATTTT; CDR3aa: CASSYGVEPQHF
j_gene: TRBJ2-5; v_gene: TRBV10-3; abundance: few; d_gene: TRBD2; CDR3nt: TGTGCCATCAGTGTGGGTAGCGGGGGACACGGGGGGACCCAGTACTTC; CDR3aa: CAISVGSGGHGGTQYF
j_gene: TRBJ1-2; v_gene: TRBV6-1; abundance: -; d_gene: TRBD1; CDR3nt: TGTGCCAGCAGCCGTGGACAGGGGAACTATGGCTACACCTTC; CDR3aa: CASSRGQGNYGYTF
j_gene: TRBJ1-5; v_gene: TRBV12-3/TRBV12-4; abundance: -; d_gene: -; CDR3nt: TGTGCCAGCAGTAGTAGCTATCAGCCCCAGCATTTT; CDR3aa: CASSSSYQPQHF
j_gene: TRBJ2-6; v_gene: TRBV7-2; abundance: once; d_gene: -; CDR3nt: TGTGCCAGCAGCTACCGTCCGCCTGGGGCCAACGTCCTGACTTTC; CDR3aa: CASSYRPPGANVLTF
j_gene: TRBJ1-1; v_gene: TRBV12-3/TRBV12-4; abundance: -; d_gene: TRBD1; CDR3nt: TGTGCCAGCAGTTTGATAGGGGGCCGGGCCACTGAAGCTTTCTTT; CDR3aa: CASSLIGGRATEAFF
j_gene: TRBJ2-3; v_gene: TRBV20-1; abundance: medium-sized; d_gene: TRBD2; CDR3nt: TGCAGTGCTACTCGGGCTAGCGGAATCACAGATACGCAGTATTTT; CDR3aa: CSATRASGITDTQYF
j_gene: TRBJ2-7; v_gene: TRBV10-1; abundance: -; d_gene: -; CDR3nt: TGCGCCAGCAGACAGGGTACCGAGCAGTACTTC; CDR3aa: CASRQGTEQYF
j_gene: TRBJ1-1; v_gene: TRBV2; abundance: -; d_gene: TRBD1; CDR3nt: TGTGCCAGCAGTGCGGACAGGGATTCGGCTGAAGCTTTCTTT; CDR3aa: CASSADRDSAEAFF
j_gene: TRBJ1-6; v_gene: TRBV27; abundance: -; d_gene: TRBD1; CDR3nt: TGTGCCAGCAGTCTCACAGGGGCAATCTCACCCCTCCACTTT; CDR3aa: CASSLTGAISPLHF
j_gene: TRBJ1-2; v_gene: TRBV23-1; abundance: -; d_gene: TRBD1; CDR3nt: TGCGCCAGCAGTCACCCGCTCTGGACAGGGCACTATGGCTACACCTTC; CDR3aa: CASSHPLWTGHYGYTF
j_gene: TRBJ2-2; v_gene: TRBV20-1; abundance: -; d_gene: -; CDR3nt: TGCAGTGCTAGCGAAAAACAGTACACCGGGGAGCTGTTTTTT; CDR3aa: CSASEKQYTGELFF